The clone carrying this T cell receptor beta chain was picked up many times. Its antigen is unidentified. TCRdb itself ran the reads through MiXCR, one entry per CDR3 protein. The sample holds a few hundred thousand distinct CDR3 sequences, 33% seen once. This sample stems from a study of T cell repertoires in cytomegalovirus infection. Study background: Newly reported HLA-C-restricted and thoroughly characterized HLA-B-restricted CMV epitopes were employed. Signatures in public TCR beta sequences pointed to both CMV infection and matching HLA type. Findings and limits, study-wide: CMV-specific TCR beta clonotypes restricted by HLA-C dominated the ex vivo response. Carriage of CMV together with the relevant HLA was identifiable through cumulative public TCR beta family frequency.

Here the sequenced sample was cultured PBMCs, taken from culture after CMV antigen stimulation. This sequence originates from a human donor in good health (CMV status not recorded). Some clones in this sample may be carry-over from other donors' samples.

The CDR3: CASSSRTTLVHNEQFF. The DNA of the CDR3 is TGTGCCAGCAGCTCCCGGACTACCTTAGTCCACAATGAGCAGTTCTTC. The chain joins TRBV7-9 to TRBJ2-1; tentatively, D is TRBD2 (6 bases). Trimming left V 4 bases short and J 5 bases short, with 18 bases between. The germline gives CDR1 SEHNR, CDR2 FQNEAQ (reference sequence). The CDR3 totals 16 residues.